This TCR beta chain derives from a study of OX40 agonist ivuxolimab in advanced cancers. This CDR3 contains 14 residues. V was shortened by 5 bases and J by 7 bases, with 18 bases between the two germline ends. CDR1 and CDR2 from the germline V gene are SGHTA and FQGTGA. Clones were read by immunoSEQ multiplex PCR, and TCRdb kept only the in-frame ones, dropping some. The repertoire holds 50,000 to 65,000 clones, with 70% to 90% as singletons. This chain links TRBV7-3 with TRBJ2-7, with D perhaps TRBD2 (6 bases). The material sequenced was CD4+ or CD8+ T cells sorted from blood, taken in a trial of the OX40 agonist ivuxolimab. The sequence was collected from an adult with an advanced solid tumor such as melanoma, head and neck, liver or kidney cancer. Here the CDR3 reads CASSPGGGLREQYF. CDR3 in DNA: TGTGCCAGCAGCCCCGGGGGAGGCTTACGGGAGCAGTACTTC.